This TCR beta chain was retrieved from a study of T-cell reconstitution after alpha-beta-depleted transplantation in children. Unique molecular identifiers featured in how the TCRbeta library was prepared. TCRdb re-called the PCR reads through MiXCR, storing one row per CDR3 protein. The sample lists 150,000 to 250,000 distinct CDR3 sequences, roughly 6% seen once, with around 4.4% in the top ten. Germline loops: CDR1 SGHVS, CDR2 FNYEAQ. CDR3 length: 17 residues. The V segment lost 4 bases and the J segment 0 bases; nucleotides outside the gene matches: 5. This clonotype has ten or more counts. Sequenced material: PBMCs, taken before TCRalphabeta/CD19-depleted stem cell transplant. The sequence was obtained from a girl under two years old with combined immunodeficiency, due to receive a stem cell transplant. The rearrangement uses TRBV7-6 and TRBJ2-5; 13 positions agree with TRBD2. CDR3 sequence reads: CASSSGTSGVYQETQYF. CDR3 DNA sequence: TGTGCCAGCAGCTCAGGGACTAGCGGGGTGTACCAAGAGACCCAGTACTTC.